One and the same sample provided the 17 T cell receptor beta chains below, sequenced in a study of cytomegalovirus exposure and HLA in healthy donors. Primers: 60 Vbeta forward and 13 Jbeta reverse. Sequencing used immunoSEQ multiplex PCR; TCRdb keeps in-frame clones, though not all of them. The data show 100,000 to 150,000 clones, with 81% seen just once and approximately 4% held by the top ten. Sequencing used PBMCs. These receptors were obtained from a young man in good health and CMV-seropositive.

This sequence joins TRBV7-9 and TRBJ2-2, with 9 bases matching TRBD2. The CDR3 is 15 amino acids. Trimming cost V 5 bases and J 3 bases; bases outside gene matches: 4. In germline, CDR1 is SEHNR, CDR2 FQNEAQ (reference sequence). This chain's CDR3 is CASSQTSGYTGELFF. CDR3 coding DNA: TGTGCCAGCAGCCAGACTAGCGGTTACACCGGGGAGCTGTTTTTT.

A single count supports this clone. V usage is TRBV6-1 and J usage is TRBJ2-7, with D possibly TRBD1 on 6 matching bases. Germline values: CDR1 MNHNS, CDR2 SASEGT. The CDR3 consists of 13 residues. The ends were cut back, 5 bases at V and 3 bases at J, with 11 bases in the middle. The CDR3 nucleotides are TGTGCCAGCAGTTCTGAACAGGGCTACGAGCAGTACTTC. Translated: CASSSEQGYEQYF.

The CDR3 nucleotides are TGCGCCAGCAGCTACGACAGGGAAGGCACAGATACGCAGTATTTT. Amino acids: CASSYDREGTDTQYF. The V call is TRBV5-1, the J call TRBJ2-3, with 7 bases fitting TRBD1. The V gene end was trimmed by 3 bases and the J gene end by 1 base; junction bases not matched to a gene: 5. CDR1 and CDR2 (germline): SGHRS, YFSETQ. The CDR3 runs 15 residues.

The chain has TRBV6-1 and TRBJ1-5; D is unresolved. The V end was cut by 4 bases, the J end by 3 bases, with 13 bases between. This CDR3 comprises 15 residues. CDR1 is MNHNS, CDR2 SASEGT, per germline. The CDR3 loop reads CASSVSGGINQPQHF. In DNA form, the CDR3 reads TGTGCCAGCAGTGTCTCCGGAGGGATCAATCAGCCCCAGCATTTT.

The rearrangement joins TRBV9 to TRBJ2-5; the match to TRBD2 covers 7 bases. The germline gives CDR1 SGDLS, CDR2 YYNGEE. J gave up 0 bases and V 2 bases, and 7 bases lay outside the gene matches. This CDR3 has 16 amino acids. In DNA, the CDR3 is TGTGCCAGCAGCGTCCGGGACTACTATAACCAAGAGACCCAGTACTTC. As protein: CASSVRDYYNQETQYF.

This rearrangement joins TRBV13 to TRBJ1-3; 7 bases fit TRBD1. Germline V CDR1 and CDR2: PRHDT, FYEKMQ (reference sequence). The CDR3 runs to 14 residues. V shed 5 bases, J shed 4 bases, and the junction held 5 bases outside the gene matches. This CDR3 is CASSPTGSGNTIYF. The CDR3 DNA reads TGTGCCAGCAGCCCGACAGGGTCAGGAAACACCATATATTTT.

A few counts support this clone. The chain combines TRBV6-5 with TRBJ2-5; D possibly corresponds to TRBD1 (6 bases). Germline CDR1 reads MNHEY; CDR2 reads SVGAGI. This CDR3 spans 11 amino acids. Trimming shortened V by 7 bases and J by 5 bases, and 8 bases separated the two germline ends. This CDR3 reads CASTQGETQYF. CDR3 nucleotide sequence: TGTGCCAGCACCCAGGGGGAGACCCAGTACTTC.

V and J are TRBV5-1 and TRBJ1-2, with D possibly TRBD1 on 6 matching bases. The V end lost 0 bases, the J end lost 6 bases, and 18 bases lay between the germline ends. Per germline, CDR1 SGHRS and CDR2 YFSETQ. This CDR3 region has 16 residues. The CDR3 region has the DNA TGCGCCAGCAGCTTGGCCGGGGGGGGCGCGGGTAATGGCTACACCTTC. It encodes CASSLAGGGAGNGYTF.

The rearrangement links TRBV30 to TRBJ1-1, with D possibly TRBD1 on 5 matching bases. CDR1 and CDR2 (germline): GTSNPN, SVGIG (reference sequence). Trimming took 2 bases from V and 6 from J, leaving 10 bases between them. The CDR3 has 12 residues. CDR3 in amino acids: CAWSPRVAEAFF. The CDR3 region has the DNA TGTGCCTGGAGTCCCAGGGTAGCTGAAGCTTTCTTT.

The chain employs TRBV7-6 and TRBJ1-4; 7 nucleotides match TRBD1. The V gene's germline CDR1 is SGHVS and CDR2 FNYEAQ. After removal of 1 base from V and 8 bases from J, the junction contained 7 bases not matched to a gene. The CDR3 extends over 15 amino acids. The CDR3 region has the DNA TGTGCCAGCAGCTTAGGAGGGGGCTTGGGCGAAAAACTGTTTTTT. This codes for CASSLGGGLGEKLFF.

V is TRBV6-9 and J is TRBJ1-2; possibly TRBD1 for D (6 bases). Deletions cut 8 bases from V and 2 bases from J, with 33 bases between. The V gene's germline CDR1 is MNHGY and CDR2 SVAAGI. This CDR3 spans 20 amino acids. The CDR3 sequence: CASLYTTKRKTGLNNYGYTF. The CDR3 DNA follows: TGTGCCAGCCTCTACACGACCAAACGAAAGACAGGCCTAAACAACTATGGCTACACCTTC.

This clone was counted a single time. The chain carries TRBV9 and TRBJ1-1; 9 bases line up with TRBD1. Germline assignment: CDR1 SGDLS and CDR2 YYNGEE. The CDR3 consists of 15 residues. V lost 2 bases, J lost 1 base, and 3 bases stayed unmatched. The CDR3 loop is CASSVTGGQNTEAFF. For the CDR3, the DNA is TGTGCCAGCAGCGTGACAGGGGGACAGAACACTGAAGCTTTCTTT.

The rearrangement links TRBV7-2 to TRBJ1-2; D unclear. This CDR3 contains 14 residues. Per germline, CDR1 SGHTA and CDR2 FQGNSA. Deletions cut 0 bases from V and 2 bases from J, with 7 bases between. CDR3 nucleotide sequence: TGTGCCAGCAGCTTAGCGCCAGGCAACTATGGCTACACCTTC. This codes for CASSLAPGNYGYTF.

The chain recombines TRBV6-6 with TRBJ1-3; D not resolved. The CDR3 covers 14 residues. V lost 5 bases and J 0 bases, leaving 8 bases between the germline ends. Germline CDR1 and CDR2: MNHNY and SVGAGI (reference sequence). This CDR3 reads CASSRTSSGNTIYF. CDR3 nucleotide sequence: TGTGCCAGCAGTCGCACGAGCTCTGGAAACACCATATATTTT.

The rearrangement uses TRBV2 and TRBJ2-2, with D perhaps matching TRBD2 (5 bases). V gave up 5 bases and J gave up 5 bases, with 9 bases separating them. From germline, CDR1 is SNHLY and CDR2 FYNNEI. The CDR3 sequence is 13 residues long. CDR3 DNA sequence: TGTGCCAGCAGTAAATGGACTACCGGGGAGCTGTTTTTT. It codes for CASSKWTTGELFF.

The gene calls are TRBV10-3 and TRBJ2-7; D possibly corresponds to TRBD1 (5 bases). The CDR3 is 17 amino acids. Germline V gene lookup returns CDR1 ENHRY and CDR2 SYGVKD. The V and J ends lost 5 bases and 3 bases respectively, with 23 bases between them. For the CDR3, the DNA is TGTGCCATCAGTCAGGGTTCTCTAGTAGGGAAGAACTACGAGCAGTACTTC. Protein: CAISQGSLVGKNYEQYF.

Here the CDR3 reads CASNGRGQALGYGYTF. CDR3 nucleotide sequence: TGTGCCAGCAATGGTCGGGGACAGGCTCTTGGCTATGGCTACACCTTC. V gene TRBV28 combines with J gene TRBJ1-2; 8 positions match TRBD1. With 7 bases clipped from V and 4 bases from J, the junction kept 14 bases outside the gene matches. The germline V gene encodes CDR1 MDHEN and CDR2 SYDVKM. The CDR3 contains 16 residues.